Listed here are 17 T cell receptor beta chains from one sample, sequenced in a study of regulatory T cells in long-lasting Graves disease. According to the study, TCR beta libraries were built with iRepertoire HTBI primers and CDR3-region Arm-PCR. MiXCR, run by TCRdb on the multiplex PCR reads, gives a single entry per CDR3 protein. Among under 800,000 distinct CDR3 sequences, around 15% were seen once, and the ten largest hold more than 15%. Noted time point: newly diagnosed GD, antithyroid drugs for less than 3 months. From RNA extracted from PBMCs, the TCR library was made. These same records also appear under a second study, on T cells in Graves' hyperthyroidism and ophthalmopathy.

Sequencing used peripheral blood mononuclear cells (PBMCs), obtained at new diagnosis, from a patient treated with antithyroid drugs. The receptors derive from a woman aged 25 to 39 with Graves disease.

This chain uses TRBV3-1 with TRBJ1-1, with D unclear. The germline V gene encodes CDR1 LGHDT and CDR2 YNNKEL (reference sequence). Trimming took 1 base from V and 6 from J, leaving 12 bases between them. The CDR3 extends over 14 amino acids. The CDR3 DNA follows: TGTGCCAGCAGCCAAGGTCTAAACGGGGCTGAAGCTTTCTTT. This gives the protein CASSQGLNGAEAFF.

This clonotype came up many times. The genes are TRBV7-9 and TRBJ1-4, with D tentatively TRBD1 (5 bases). The CDR3 covers 13 residues. Germline CDR1 and CDR2: SEHNR and FQNEAQ (reference sequence). The V gene lost 4 bases and the J gene lost 6 bases, with 9 bases spanning the gap. In DNA form, the CDR3 reads TGTGCCAGCAGCTCCGGGACGGATGAAAAACTGTTTTTT. Translation gives CASSSGTDEKLFF.

This clonotype was seen at least ten times. This chain joins TRBV30 and TRBJ1-5, with D unresolved. V was shortened by 4 bases and J by 4 bases, with 11 bases between the two germline ends. The CDR3 extends over 13 amino acids. The germline V gene encodes CDR1 GTSNPN and CDR2 SVGIG (reference sequence). The CDR3 here is CAWTAGMNQPQHF. The CDR3 DNA follows: TGTGCCTGGACAGCAGGAATGAATCAGCCCCAGCATTTT.

Comment on this clonotype: A much bigger clone sits one base away, suggesting this may be a read error. This sequence joins TRBV7-9 and TRBJ2-3, with 7 positions matching TRBD1. Per germline, CDR1 SEHNR and CDR2 FQNEAQ (reference sequence). This CDR3 contains 14 residues. The CDR3 spells CASSFPPGQTEVFF. DNA for the CDR3: TGTGCCAGCAGCTTTCCGCCGGGACAGACTGAAGTTTTCTTT. Full variable domain (remainder filled in from reference TRBV7-9 and TRBJ2-3): DTGVSQNPRHKITKRGQNVTFRCDPISEHNRLYWYRQTLGQGPEFLTYFQNEAQLEKSRLLSDRFSAERPKGSFSTLEIQRTEQGDSAMYLCASSFPPGQTEVFFGPGTRLTVL.

The chain combines TRBV20-1 with TRBJ2-5; 7 bases fit TRBD2. This CDR3 spans 15 amino acids. CDR1 is DFQATT, CDR2 SNEGSKA, per germline (reference sequence). V lost 5 bases to trimming and J lost 2 bases; unmatched junction nucleotides: 11. The CDR3 region is CSASPGGPFQETQYF. CDR3 DNA sequence: TGCAGTGCTTCCCCGGGGGGACCCTTTCAAGAGACCCAGTACTTC.

The CDR3 nucleotides are TGCAGCGTTGAAGGGGTTAGCGGGAGGGTCGGAGGAGATACGCAGTATTTT. It codes for CSVEGVSGRVGGDTQYF. The rearrangement links TRBV29-1 to TRBJ2-3, with 11 nucleotides matching TRBD2. Per germline, CDR1 SQVTM and CDR2 ANQGSEA. CDR3 size: 17 residues. With 1 base clipped from V and 5 bases from J, the junction kept 11 bases outside the gene matches.

The sample holds a few counts of this clonotype. The chain carries TRBV24-1 and TRBJ2-3; D gene ambiguous. Germline V gene sequence: CDR1 KGHDR, CDR2 SFDVKD. The V gene lost 5 bases and the J gene lost 4 bases, with 12 bases spanning the gap. This CDR3 has 14 amino acids. CDR3 bases: TGTGCCACCAGTGGACCCTCGATGGCAGATACGCAGTATTTT. The encoded protein is CATSGPSMADTQYF.

In this sample, this clonotype turned up many times. The chain joins TRBV30 to TRBJ2-1, with D possibly matching TRBD1 (6 bases). The germline CDR1 and CDR2 sequences are GTSNPN and SVGIG (reference sequence). This CDR3 is 11 amino acids long. The germline V and J ends were trimmed by 3 bases and 10 bases, with 10 bases remaining between them. The CDR3 nucleotides read TGTGCCTGGAGCCAACAGGGAGAGCAGTTCTTC. Translating it yields CAWSQQGEQFF.

The sample holds a few counts of this clonotype. A junction boundary mismatches the germline segment, possibly from a read error. The chain couples TRBV28 to TRBJ2-1, with 7 bases fitting TRBD2. Looked up from germline, CDR1 is MDHEN and CDR2 is SYDVKM. The CDR3 contains 13 residues. Here the CDR3 reads CASSLHGREVKHF. As DNA, the CDR3 is TGTGCCAGCAGTTTACATGGGAGGGAGGTGAAGCACTTC.

This clonotype was picked up a small number of times. This sequence joins TRBV5-1 and TRBJ2-1; D gene uncertain. The J call may be faulty, since TRBJ2-5 better matches the DNA end. Germline V gives CDR1 SGHRS, CDR2 YFSETQ. This CDR3 spans 15 amino acids. The CDR3 DNA follows: TGCGCCAGCAGCTTAATATCGGGTAGCCAAGAGACCCAGTACTTC. As protein: CASSLISGSQETQYF.

This clonotype was counted between two and nine times. The chain couples TRBV3-1 to TRBJ1-2, with TRBD1 as a possible D gene (6 bases). Germline loops: CDR1 LGHDT, CDR2 YNNKEL (reference sequence). Trimming took 4 bases from V and 7 from J, leaving 13 bases between them. The CDR3 spans 13 residues. The CDR3 nucleotides read TGTGCCAGCAGCCTTGAGGGGGGCGTTGGCTACACCTTC. This gives the protein CASSLEGGVGYTF.

CDR3 region: CATSDGSSGNTIYF. CDR3 coding DNA: TGTGCCACCAGTGACGGGTCCTCTGGAAACACCATATATTTT. The chain employs TRBV24-1 and TRBJ1-3; D gene unclear. V gave up 4 bases and J gave up 0 bases, with 6 bases separating them. Germline V gene lookup returns CDR1 KGHDR and CDR2 SFDVKD. This CDR3 contains 14 residues.

This clonotype was seen a few times. V gene TRBV4-1 combines with J gene TRBJ2-1; D is unclear. V was pared by 0 bases and J by 0 bases, with 3 bases between. Germline lookup yields CDR1 MGHRA and CDR2 YSYEKL. This CDR3 is 14 amino acids long. The CDR3, as DNA: TGCGCCAGCAGCCAAGAGAACTCCTACAATGAGCAGTTCTTC. This encodes CASSQENSYNEQFF.

This clonotype appeared once. This rearrangement joins TRBV19 to TRBJ2-1; D is unclear. V dropped 1 base and J dropped 15 bases, with 16 bases sitting between them. Germline values: CDR1 LNHDA, CDR2 SQIVND (reference sequence). This CDR3 region has 13 residues. This chain's CDR3 is CASSIVGGEMRFF. The CDR3 DNA reads as TGTGCCAGTAGTATAGTGGGCGGAGAGATGCGGTTCTTC.

Remarks on this clonotype: A read error may account for a junction end that differs from germline. This chain uses TRBV7-8 with TRBJ2-5; a weak D match, TRBD1 (6 bases). Germline assignment: CDR1 SGHVS and CDR2 FQNEAQ. This CDR3 has 15 residues. Written as DNA, the CDR3 is TGCGCCAGCAGCCCCACCTCCCGGGACATTAGTTCCCAGTACTTC. This encodes CASSPTSRDISSQYF.

This clonotype was seen repeatedly, ten times or more. The V gene is TRBV5-1, the J gene TRBJ2-7; D is unclear. Germline V gene lookup returns CDR1 SGHRS and CDR2 YFSETQ. V dropped 6 bases and J dropped 2 bases, with 15 bases sitting between them. This CDR3 is built from 14 residues. CDR3 amino acids: CASTHSRNPYEQYF. CDR3 DNA: TGCGCCAGCACGCACAGCCGAAACCCCTACGAGCAGTACTTC.

The J gene is TRBJ2-7, the V gene TRBV5-5; 10 bases align to TRBD1. The CDR3 is 15 amino acids. J lost 5 bases, V lost 0 bases, and 5 bases had no gene match. Germline lookup yields CDR1 SGHKS and CDR2 YYEKEE (reference sequence). The CDR3 spells CASSLEGQGIHEQYF. CDR3 DNA sequence: TGTGCCAGCAGCTTGGAGGGACAGGGGATCCACGAGCAGTACTTC.